This T cell receptor beta chain was captured by sequencing in a study of T cells in Graves' hyperthyroidism and ophthalmopathy. The investigators amplified TCR beta CDR3 regions from RNA transcripts. HTBI primers drove first-round RT-PCR of the TCR CDR3. MiXCR, applied by TCRdb to the multiplex PCR reads, yields one record per CDR3 protein. In the table there are hundreds of thousands of distinct CDR3 sequences, about 35% of which are singletons. This clonotype was seen at least ten times. Germline CDR1 is DFQATT and CDR2 is SNEGSKA (reference sequence). This CDR3 is built from 12 residues. V lost 3 bases and J lost 5, with 7 bases in between.

This chain connects TRBV20-1 to TRBJ1-4; D is unclear. This TCR came from a woman in her 40s with Graves' hyperthyroidism. Sequencing was carried out using blood. The CDR3 region has the DNA TGCAGTGCTAGCGTGCTGAATGAAAAACTGTTTTTT. Translated, it gives CSASVLNEKLFF.